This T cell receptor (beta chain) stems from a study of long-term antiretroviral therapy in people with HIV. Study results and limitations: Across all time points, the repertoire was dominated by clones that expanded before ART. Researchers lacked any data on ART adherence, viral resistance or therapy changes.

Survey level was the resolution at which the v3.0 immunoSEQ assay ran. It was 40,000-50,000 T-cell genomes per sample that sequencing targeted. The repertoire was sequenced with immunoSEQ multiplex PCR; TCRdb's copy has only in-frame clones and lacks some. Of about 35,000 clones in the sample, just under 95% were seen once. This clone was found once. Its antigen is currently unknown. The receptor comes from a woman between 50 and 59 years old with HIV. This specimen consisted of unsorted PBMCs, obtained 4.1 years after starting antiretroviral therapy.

The CDR3 sequence: CASSFGPGRETQYF. CDR3 DNA sequence: TGCGCCAGCAGCTTTGGCCCAGGGAGAGAGACCCAGTACTTC. The chain has TRBV5-1 and TRBJ2-5, with D possibly being TRBD1 or TRBD2 (5 bases each). From germline, CDR1 is SGHRS and CDR2 YFSETQ. The CDR3 totals 14 residues. The V end lost 2 bases, the J end lost 4 bases, and 12 bases lay between the germline ends. Filled out from reference TRBV5-1 and TRBJ2-5, the complete variable domain reads KAGVTQTPRYLIKTRGQQVTLSCSPISGHRSVSWYQQTPGQGLQFLFEYFSETQRNKGNFPGRFSGRQFSNSRSEMNVSTLELGDSALYLCASSFGPGRETQYFGPGTRLLVL.